This TCR beta chain was captured by sequencing in a study of identifying expanded T cells in peripheral blood. No infections or other immune events were documented during collection. Whole-study findings and limits: Roughly two-week clone count variance significantly increased as total template count grew. About 1.3 clones differed between technical replicates, versus approximately 16 and 19 over time.

Sequencing was performed with immunoSEQ multiplex PCR; in TCRdb, only in-frame clones are kept and a portion is missing. The profile shows about 98,000 clones, approximately 89% of them singletons. This clone was counted a single time. Its antigen remains unidentified. Trimming took off 0 bases at V and 3 bases at J, with 8 bases between the two ends. Per the germline V gene, CDR1 is SGHTA and CDR2 is FQGNSA. The CDR3 runs 14 residues. V gene TRBV7-2 combines with J gene TRBJ2-5; TRBD2 might be the D (6 bases). Material for sequencing was blood. The TCR comes from a person aged 18-70 years in good health. CDR3 nucleotide sequence: TGTGCCAGCAGCTTAGCCTGGACTAAAGAGACCCAGTACTTC. Its protein product is CASSLAWTKETQYF.